Given below is one TCR beta chain in context. The sample belongs to a study of T cell changes during pregnancy in multiple sclerosis. Using immunoSEQ multiplex PCR, the repertoire was profiled, and TCRdb retains in-frame clones only, with some absent. Of around 96,000 clones in the sample, about 93% were seen once. The input for sequencing was peripheral blood, taken in the first trimester of pregnancy. This TCR derives from a female donor with multiple sclerosis, enrolled in a pregnancy study.

The CDR3 sequence: CASSNPPGLHGYTF. In DNA form, the CDR3 reads TGTGCCAGCAGTAACCCCCCGGGACTTCATGGCTACACCTTC. This chain connects TRBV6-5 to TRBJ1-2; D might be TRBD1 (5 bases). Germline loops: CDR1 MNHEY, CDR2 SVGAGI. The CDR3 runs to 14 residues. V was clipped by 5 bases and J by 6 bases, with 16 bases between them.